Sequencing of this T cell receptor beta chain was carried out in a study of regulatory T cells. The germline V and J ends were trimmed by 0 bases and 6 bases, with 14 bases remaining between them. The CDR3 is 15 amino acids. Germline lookup yields CDR1 ENHRY and CDR2 SYGVKD. All CD3G-deficient patients showed autoimmunity, more severe in two. At testing, patients were 2 to 39 years old, with reduced naive and increased memory T-cell proportions. Regulatory (CD25-high CD127-low) and conventional (CD25-low CD127-high) CD4+ T cells were sorted separately. Worth noting for this clone: The antigen remains unidentified.

Study-wide findings and caveats: Hydrophobic residues at CDR3 positions 6 and 7 were enriched in conventional CD4+ T cells of CD3G-deficient patients. Regulatory T cells showed the strongest V-J pair restriction and V/J gene skewing among patient repertoires.

The PCR used 52 TRBV and 13 TRBJ primers. Sequencing was performed with immunoSEQ multiplex PCR; in TCRdb, only in-frame clones are kept and a portion is missing. The sample has 20,000 to 25,000 clones, more than 70% seen once. V is TRBV10-3 and J is TRBJ1-2; no clear D gene. The receptor was isolated from a child aged 5-17 years with CD3G deficiency. The material sequenced was conventional CD4+ T cells sorted from blood. DNA for the CDR3: TGTGCCATCAGTGAGTCATATGCCTTGGTGGATGGCTACACCTTC. Amino acid sequence: CAISESYALVDGYTF.